This is a list of T cell receptor beta chains from one sample in a study of shared clonotypes between healthy human individuals. TCRdb keeps only in-frame clones here, not all; method: immunoSEQ multiplex PCR. This sample has about 2.4 million clones, with more than 80% found just once. Sequenced material: naive CD4+ T cells sorted from blood. The receptors originated from a man younger than 35 in good health. CDR3s include the opening cysteine and the closing phenylalanine or tryptophan. The order of the fields is V gene, J gene, D gene, clone size, CDR3 DNA, CDR3 protein. The D gene is left open where the match is weak. Clone size, where shown, is once, few, many, or a class for clones that have expanded.

TRBV2	TRBJ1-1	TRBD1	NA	TGTGCCAGCAGTGAAGAGGGGGCGAGGACTGAAGCTTTCTTT	CASSEEGARTEAFF
TRBV19	TRBJ1-2	TRBD1	NA	TGTGCCAGTACAGACAGGGAAATTTATGGCTACACCTTC	CASTDREIYGYTF
TRBV12-5	TRBJ1-1	NA	NA	TGTGCTAGTGGTCCCCGAGGGCGGATGAACACTGAAGCTTTCTTT	CASGPRGRMNTEAFF
TRBV5-1	TRBJ1-2	NA	NA	TGCGCCAGCAGCTTGGCAGGGGAGGCTGGCTACACCTTC	CASSLAGEAGYTF
TRBV6-5	TRBJ2-5	TRBD1	NA	TGTGCCAGCAGCCCCGGGACAGGGGCTCGAGAGACCCAGTACTTC	CASSPGTGARETQYF
TRBV7-7	TRBJ1-1	TRBD1	few	TGTGCTAGCAGCTCCCGACAGGGCGACACTGAAGCTTTCTTT	CASSSRQGDTEAFF
TRBV9	TRBJ1-2	NA	NA	TGTGCCTCGGCAATGGGGTCTGCTAACTATGGCTACACCTTC	CASAMGSANYGYTF
TRBV27	TRBJ1-1	NA	NA	TGTGCCAGCTCCTGGGGGAGGAGCCTCACTGAAGCTTTCTTT	CASSWGRSLTEAFF
TRBV11-1	TRBJ1-1	NA	NA	TGTGCCAGCAGCCCCCCGGCCAGGAGGACTGAAGCTTTCTTT	CASSPPARRTEAFF
TRBV7-2	TRBJ2-2	NA	once	TGTGCCAGCAGCTTAGAGGGGACGAACACCGGGGAGCTGTTTTTT	CASSLEGTNTGELFF
TRBV20-1	TRBJ1-2	NA	NA	TGCAGCCTCGGTGCCTACGGCTACACCTTC	CSLGAYGYTF
TRBV10-1	TRBJ2-7	NA	NA	TGCGCCAGCAGAGGCTCGCTCGTTTGCGAGCAGTACTTC	CASRGSLVCEQYF
TRBV12-5	TRBJ1-2	TRBD1	NA	TGTGCTAGTGGTTTGACAGGGGGCGCTGACTATGGCTACACCTTC	CASGLTGGADYGYTF
TRBV15	TRBJ2-7	NA	NA	TGTGCCACCAGCAGTAAGACCACCTCCTACGAGCAGTACTTC	CATSSKTTSYEQYF
TRBV6-5	TRBJ2-7	NA	NA	TGTGCCAGCAGTTACTCACCGGGCTTCTCCTACGAGCAGTACTTC	CASSYSPGFSYEQYF
TRBV10-3	TRBJ2-3	TRBD2	NA	TGTGCCATCAGTGAACTAGCGGGGAGGGAGGCGCAGTATTTT	CAISELAGREAQYF
TRBV9	TRBJ1-2	NA	NA	TGTGCCAGCAGCGTAGAAGTCACAGGTAGCTATGGCTACACCTTC	CASSVEVTGSYGYTF
TRBV2	TRBJ1-1	NA	NA	TGTGCCAGCAGTGCCTTGGAGATGAACACTGAAGCTTTCTTT	CASSALEMNTEAFF
TRBV7-2	TRBJ2-7	TRBD1	NA	TGTGCCAGCAGCCTAGGACAGGGGATAACCTACGAGCAGTACTTC	CASSLGQGITYEQYF
TRBV5-4	TRBJ2-7	TRBD1	NA	TGTGCCAGCAGCCGATCGCCGGGACAGGGAATTGGCGAGCAGTACTTC	CASSRSPGQGIGEQYF
TRBV9	TRBJ1-1	NA	NA	TGTGCCAGCAGCGTAGTAAGCGGATTAGGTTCTGAAGCTTTCTTT	CASSVVSGLGSEAFF
TRBV30	TRBJ2-1	TRBD2	once	TGTGCCTGGAGTCACCGCGGGGGGCCCTCCTACAATGAGCAGTTCTTC	CAWSHRGGPSYNEQFF
TRBV6-6	TRBJ2-7	NA	NA	TGTGCCAGCAGCCCTCCGGCCTCAAAATCCCTGCAGTACTTC	CASSPPASKSLQYF
TRBV7-2	TRBJ2-7	TRBD1	NA	TGTGCCAGCAGCATAACAGGGGGCGCCCAAACCGAGCAGTACTTC	CASSITGGAQTEQYF
TRBV6-1	TRBJ2-7	TRBD2	NA	TGTGCCAGCAGTGAACAGGCTAGCGGGGTATCCTACGAGCAGTACTTC	CASSEQASGVSYEQYF
TRBV5-1	TRBJ1-1	TRBD1	NA	TGCGCCAGCAGCTTGGAGACAGGGCCGAACACTGAAGCTTTCTTT	CASSLETGPNTEAFF
TRBV4-1	TRBJ2-4	TRBD1	NA	TGCGCCAGCAGCCACGCCGCGACAGGGGGCGCTAACATTCAGTACTTC	CASSHAATGGANIQYF
TRBV2	TRBJ2-7	TRBD1	NA	TGTGCCAGCAGCGTGACAGGGTACGCCTACGAGCAGTACTTC	CASSVTGYAYEQYF
TRBV21-1	TRBJ2-6	NA	NA	TGTGCCAGCAGCTGCCCCCTGGGACAGGGCCAGAACAACTCTGGGGCCAACGTCCTGACTTTC	CASSCPLGQGQNNSGANVLTF
TRBV5-1	TRBJ1-4	NA	NA	TGCGCCAGCAGGAATCTACAGCGCCCTAATGAAAAACTGTTTTTT	CASRNLQRPNEKLFF
TRBV7-6	TRBJ1-2	NA	NA	TGTGCCAGCAGCTTAGGACAGAACAACTATGGCTACACCTTC	CASSLGQNNYGYTF
TRBV5-1	TRBJ2-1	TRBD1	NA	TGCGCCAGCAGCCCAGGGGGCGGGCGCTCCTACAATGAGCAGTTCTTC	CASSPGGGRSYNEQFF
TRBV5-3	TRBJ2-3	TRBD1	NA	TGTGCCAGAAGCTTGGGGGGACAGGCCAGGGATACGCAGTATTTT	CARSLGGQARDTQYF
TRBV4-2	TRBJ2-2	NA	NA	TGTGCCAGCAGCCAACGACAGACCAACACCGGGGAGCTGTTTTTT	CASSQRQTNTGELFF
TRBV7-2	TRBJ2-7	TRBD1	NA	TGTGCCAGCAGCCGGGACAGTGCAACCTACGAGCAGTACTTC	CASSRDSATYEQYF